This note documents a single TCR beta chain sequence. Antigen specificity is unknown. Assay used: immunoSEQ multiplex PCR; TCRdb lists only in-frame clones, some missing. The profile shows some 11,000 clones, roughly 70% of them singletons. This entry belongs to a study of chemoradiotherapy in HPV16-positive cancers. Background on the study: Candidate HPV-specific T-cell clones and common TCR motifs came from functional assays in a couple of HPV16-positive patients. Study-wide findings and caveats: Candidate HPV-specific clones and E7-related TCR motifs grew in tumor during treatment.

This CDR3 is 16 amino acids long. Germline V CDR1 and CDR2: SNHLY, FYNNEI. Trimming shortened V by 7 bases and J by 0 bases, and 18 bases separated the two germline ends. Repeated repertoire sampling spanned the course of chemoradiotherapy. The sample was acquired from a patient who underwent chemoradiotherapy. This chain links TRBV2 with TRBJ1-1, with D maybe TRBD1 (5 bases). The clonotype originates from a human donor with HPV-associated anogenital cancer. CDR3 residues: CASKSGGVPMNTEAFF. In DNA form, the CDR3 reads TGTGCCAGCAAATCCGGGGGGGTTCCCATGAACACTGAAGCTTTCTTT.